Listed below are T cell receptor beta chains from one sample, sequenced in a study of T cell changes during pregnancy in multiple sclerosis. The assay was immunoSEQ multiplex PCR, and TCRdb's table has in-frame clones only and misses some. The sample lists under 25,000 clones, around 86% seen once, with about 8% in the top ten. The input for sequencing was CD8+ T cells from peripheral blood mononuclear cells, taken in the first trimester of pregnancy. The receptor set was obtained from a female donor in good health, enrolled as a control in a pregnancy study. Both conserved end residues are part of each CDR3. D genes are given only for firm matches. Clone size is shown for a subset of rows, as once, few, many or a class of expanded clone.

clone size: .; V gene: TRBV13; J gene: TRBJ1-1; D gene: .; CDR3 protein: CASSLGPVMKAFF; CDR3 DNA: TGTGCCAGCAGCTTAGGCCCAGTCATGAAGGCTTTCTTT
clone size: .; V gene: TRBV4-2; J gene: TRBJ2-7; D gene: .; CDR3 protein: CASSQGTGYEQYF; CDR3 DNA: TGTGCCAGCAGCCAAGGAACGGGTTACGAGCAGTACTTC
clone size: .; V gene: TRBV13; J gene: TRBJ2-4; D gene: TRBD2; CDR3 protein: CASRLGTGTSLAKNIQYF; CDR3 DNA: TGTGCCAGCAGACTAGGGACCGGGACTAGCCTAGCCAAAAACATTCAGTACTTC
clone size: .; V gene: TRBV2; J gene: TRBJ2-5; D gene: .; CDR3 protein: CAISAEASQETQYF; CDR3 DNA: TGTGCCATCTCAGCAGAGGCTAGTCAAGAGACCCAGTACTTC
clone size: .; V gene: TRBV4-1; J gene: TRBJ2-4; D gene: .; CDR3 protein: CASSRQGRPKNIQYF; CDR3 DNA: TGCGCCAGCAGTCGTCAGGGGCGACCCAAAAACATTCAGTACTTC
clone size: .; V gene: TRBV13; J gene: TRBJ2-5; D gene: .; CDR3 protein: CASSEYQETQYF; CDR3 DNA: TGTGCCAGCAGCGAGTACCAAGAGACCCAGTACTTC
clone size: .; V gene: TRBV18; J gene: TRBJ1-4; D gene: TRBD1; CDR3 protein: CASSTLDRALTEKLFF; CDR3 DNA: TGTGCCAGCTCAACATTGGACAGGGCCCTAACCGAAAAACTGTTTTTT
clone size: medium-sized; V gene: TRBV5-6; J gene: TRBJ1-5; D gene: .; CDR3 protein: CASSEGGQGAGPQHF; CDR3 DNA: TGTGCCAGCAGTGAGGGGGGGCAGGGCGCGGGGCCCCAGCATTTT
clone size: .; V gene: TRBV15; J gene: TRBJ2-2; D gene: .; CDR3 protein: CATSRAIALNGELFF; CDR3 DNA: TGTGCCACCAGCAGAGCAATAGCTCTGAACGGGGAGCTGTTTTTT
clone size: .; V gene: TRBV4-3; J gene: TRBJ2-1; D gene: .; CDR3 protein: CASSQDKQGSYNEQFF; CDR3 DNA: TGCGCCAGCAGCCAAGATAAGCAGGGCTCCTACAATGAGCAGTTCTTC
clone size: .; V gene: TRBV7-9; J gene: TRBJ2-5; D gene: TRBD2; CDR3 protein: CASSLVSGGWETQYF; CDR3 DNA: TGTGCCAGCAGCTTAGTTAGCGGGGGTTGGGAGACCCAGTACTTC
clone size: .; V gene: TRBV4-1; J gene: TRBJ1-5; D gene: .; CDR3 protein: CASSQDRREGQPQHF; CDR3 DNA: TGCGCCAGCAGCCAAGATCGGCGGGAAGGTCAGCCCCAGCATTTT
clone size: .; V gene: TRBV7-9; J gene: TRBJ1-5; D gene: .; CDR3 protein: CASSPSSGNQPQHF; CDR3 DNA: TGTGCCAGCAGCCCTAGCTCCGGGAATCAGCCCCAGCATTTT
clone size: .; V gene: TRBV29-1; J gene: TRBJ1-2; D gene: .; CDR3 protein: CSVVDNGGYTF; CDR3 DNA: TGCAGCGTCGTCGACAACGGAGGCTACACCTTC
clone size: .; V gene: TRBV5-5; J gene: TRBJ1-1; D gene: .; CDR3 protein: CASSLYGSVNTEAFF; CDR3 DNA: TGTGCCAGCAGCTTATATGGTAGCGTGAACACTGAAGCTTTCTTT
clone size: .; V gene: TRBV6-1; J gene: TRBJ2-5; D gene: TRBD2; CDR3 protein: CASDALNSGEETQYF; CDR3 DNA: TGTGCCAGCGACGCCCTTAATAGCGGGGAAGAGACCCAGTACTTC
clone size: .; V gene: TRBV4-3; J gene: TRBJ1-5; D gene: .; CDR3 protein: CASSQDRVSNQPQHF; CDR3 DNA: TGCGCCAGCAGCCAAGATCGGGTCTCCAATCAGCCCCAGCATTTT
clone size: .; V gene: TRBV4-2; J gene: TRBJ2-3; D gene: TRBD2; CDR3 protein: CASSLRAGEPTDTQYF; CDR3 DNA: TGTGCCAGCAGCCTCCGAGCGGGGGAACCCACAGATACGCAGTATTTT
clone size: .; V gene: TRBV7-9; J gene: TRBJ2-7; D gene: TRBD2; CDR3 protein: CASSNERGRTYEQYF; CDR3 DNA: TGTGCCAGCAGCAACGAGCGGGGGCGGACCTACGAGCAGTACTTC
clone size: .; V gene: TRBV6-1; J gene: TRBJ1-4; D gene: TRBD1; CDR3 protein: CASSEGGGGVEKLFF; CDR3 DNA: TGTGCCAGCAGCGAAGGTGGAGGGGGCGTTGAAAAACTGTTTTTT
clone size: .; V gene: TRBV30; J gene: TRBJ1-2; D gene: .; CDR3 protein: CAWSSSGYTF; CDR3 DNA: TGTGCCTGGAGTAGTAGCGGCTACACCTTC
clone size: .; V gene: TRBV6-4; J gene: TRBJ1-6; D gene: .; CDR3 protein: CASRGGRGQLNSPLHF; CDR3 DNA: TGTGCCAGCAGGGGGGGGCGCGGACAGCTTAATTCACCCCTCCACTTT
clone size: .; V gene: TRBV19; J gene: TRBJ1-2; D gene: TRBD1; CDR3 protein: CAVRDSFYTF; CDR3 DNA: TGTGCCGTCCGGGACAGCTTCTACACCTTC
clone size: .; V gene: TRBV5-4; J gene: TRBJ2-3; D gene: TRBD2; CDR3 protein: CASSLGLADITDTQYF; CDR3 DNA: TGTGCCAGCAGCTTAGGACTAGCGGATATCACAGATACGCAGTATTTT
clone size: .; V gene: TRBV19; J gene: TRBJ2-4; D gene: TRBD2; CDR3 protein: CASRGGDLAKNIQYF; CDR3 DNA: TGTGCCAGTAGGGGGGGGGACTTAGCCAAAAACATTCAGTACTTC
clone size: .; V gene: TRBV7-6; J gene: TRBJ2-4; D gene: .; CDR3 protein: CASSWGEPGNIQYF; CDR3 DNA: TGTGCCAGCAGCTGGGGGGAGCCCGGAAACATTCAGTACTTC
clone size: .; V gene: TRBV29-1; J gene: TRBJ1-2; D gene: .; CDR3 protein: CSVEDNGYTF; CDR3 DNA: TGCAGCGTTGAAGATAATGGCTACACCTTC
clone size: .; V gene: TRBV19; J gene: TRBJ1-2; D gene: .; CDR3 protein: CASTLPGVTYGYTF; CDR3 DNA: TGTGCCAGTACCTTACCAGGGGTTACCTATGGCTACACCTTC
clone size: .; V gene: TRBV16; J gene: TRBJ1-4; D gene: .; CDR3 protein: CASSHESGEKLFF; CDR3 DNA: TGTGCCAGCAGCCATGAATCAGGAGAAAAACTGTTTTTT
clone size: few; V gene: TRBV7-9; J gene: TRBJ1-1; D gene: .; CDR3 protein: CASSPIGETEAFF; CDR3 DNA: TGTGCCAGCAGCCCCATCGGGGAAACTGAAGCTTTCTTT
clone size: .; V gene: TRBV16; J gene: TRBJ1-1; D gene: .; CDR3 protein: CASSGGGNDEAFF; CDR3 DNA: TGTGCCAGCAGCGGGGGGGGGAATGATGAAGCTTTCTTT
clone size: .; V gene: TRBV6-4; J gene: TRBJ2-3; D gene: TRBD2; CDR3 protein: CASTVGGGGPDTQYF; CDR3 DNA: TGTGCCAGCACTGTTGGCGGGGGGGGTCCAGATACGCAGTATTTT
clone size: .; V gene: TRBV7-2; J gene: TRBJ2-3; D gene: TRBD2; CDR3 protein: CASSSPAGTMDTQYF; CDR3 DNA: TGTGCCAGCAGCTCCCCAGCGGGGACTATGGATACGCAGTATTTT
clone size: .; V gene: TRBV27; J gene: TRBJ2-3; D gene: .; CDR3 protein: CASSFATADTQYF; CDR3 DNA: TGTGCCAGCAGTTTCGCCACGGCAGATACGCAGTATTTT
clone size: .; V gene: TRBV9; J gene: TRBJ1-2; D gene: TRBD1; CDR3 protein: CASSAGQGARGYTF; CDR3 DNA: TGTGCCAGCAGCGCGGGACAGGGGGCGCGTGGCTACACCTTC
clone size: .; V gene: TRBV9; J gene: TRBJ1-1; D gene: .; CDR3 protein: CASSVGGSGGQKAFF; CDR3 DNA: TGTGCCAGCAGCGTAGGGGGGTCGGGGGGCCAGAAAGCTTTCTTT
clone size: .; V gene: TRBV5-4; J gene: TRBJ2-1; D gene: .; CDR3 protein: CASSPGRMGYNEQFF; CDR3 DNA: TGTGCCAGCAGTCCGGGGAGGATGGGCTACAATGAGCAGTTCTTC
clone size: few; V gene: TRBV4-2; J gene: TRBJ2-2; D gene: .; CDR3 protein: CASSQGIDTGELFF; CDR3 DNA: TGTGCCAGCAGCCAAGGCATAGACACCGGGGAGCTGTTTTTT
clone size: .; V gene: TRBV6-5; J gene: TRBJ1-1; D gene: .; CDR3 protein: CASSYSRGLGTEAFF; CDR3 DNA: TGTGCCAGCAGTTACTCGAGAGGGCTGGGCACTGAAGCTTTCTTT
clone size: medium-sized; V gene: TRBV10-3; J gene: TRBJ2-5; D gene: TRBD1; CDR3 protein: CATRTGGETQYF; CDR3 DNA: TGTGCCACACGGACAGGGGGAGAGACCCAGTACTTC
clone size: once; V gene: TRBV28; J gene: TRBJ2-7; D gene: TRBD1; CDR3 protein: CASRPGTGYYYEQYF; CDR3 DNA: TGTGCCAGCAGACCCGGGACAGGGTATTACTACGAGCAGTACTTC
clone size: .; V gene: TRBV7-2; J gene: TRBJ1-1; D gene: TRBD1; CDR3 protein: CASSFTTGGLTEAFF; CDR3 DNA: TGTGCCAGCAGCTTCACGACAGGGGGCCTTACTGAAGCTTTCTTT
clone size: once; V gene: TRBV9; J gene: TRBJ1-4; D gene: TRBD1; CDR3 protein: CASSSSGTGDEKLFF; CDR3 DNA: TGTGCCAGCAGCTCCTCCGGGACAGGGGATGAAAAACTGTTTTTT
clone size: .; V gene: TRBV7-9; J gene: TRBJ1-2; D gene: .; CDR3 protein: CATENPEDGYTF; CDR3 DNA: TGTGCCACGGAGAATCCAGAGGATGGCTACACCTTC
clone size: .; V gene: TRBV4-3; J gene: TRBJ1-2; D gene: .; CDR3 protein: CASSQDRVWGDYGYTF; CDR3 DNA: TGCGCCAGCAGCCAAGATCGGGTTTGGGGGGACTATGGCTACACCTTC
clone size: .; V gene: TRBV4-2; J gene: TRBJ1-1; D gene: .; CDR3 protein: CASSQGAEDTEAFF; CDR3 DNA: TGTGCCAGCAGCCAAGGGGCTGAAGACACTGAAGCTTTCTTT
clone size: .; V gene: TRBV4-1; J gene: TRBJ2-7; D gene: .; CDR3 protein: CASSQSTGGGSYEQYF; CDR3 DNA: TGCGCCAGCAGCCAATCGACGGGGGGCGGCTCCTACGAGCAGTACTTC
clone size: .; V gene: TRBV2; J gene: TRBJ1-6; D gene: .; CDR3 protein: CASRPGQTSYNSPLHF; CDR3 DNA: TGTGCCAGCAGGCCTGGACAAACCTCCTATAATTCACCCCTCCACTTT
clone size: once; V gene: TRBV11-1; J gene: TRBJ2-2; D gene: .; CDR3 protein: CASSLVGATALFF; CDR3 DNA: TGTGCCAGCAGCTTAGTAGGGGCAACAGCTCTGTTTTTT
clone size: .; V gene: TRBV19; J gene: TRBJ1-1; D gene: .; CDR3 protein: CASSIPQGSNTEAFF; CDR3 DNA: TGTGCCAGTAGTATTCCCCAGGGAAGCAACACTGAAGCTTTCTTT
clone size: .; V gene: TRBV10-3; J gene: TRBJ1-3; D gene: TRBD1; CDR3 protein: CAIGGGQGSGNTIYF; CDR3 DNA: TGTGCCATCGGGGGGGGACAGGGATCTGGAAACACCATATATTTT